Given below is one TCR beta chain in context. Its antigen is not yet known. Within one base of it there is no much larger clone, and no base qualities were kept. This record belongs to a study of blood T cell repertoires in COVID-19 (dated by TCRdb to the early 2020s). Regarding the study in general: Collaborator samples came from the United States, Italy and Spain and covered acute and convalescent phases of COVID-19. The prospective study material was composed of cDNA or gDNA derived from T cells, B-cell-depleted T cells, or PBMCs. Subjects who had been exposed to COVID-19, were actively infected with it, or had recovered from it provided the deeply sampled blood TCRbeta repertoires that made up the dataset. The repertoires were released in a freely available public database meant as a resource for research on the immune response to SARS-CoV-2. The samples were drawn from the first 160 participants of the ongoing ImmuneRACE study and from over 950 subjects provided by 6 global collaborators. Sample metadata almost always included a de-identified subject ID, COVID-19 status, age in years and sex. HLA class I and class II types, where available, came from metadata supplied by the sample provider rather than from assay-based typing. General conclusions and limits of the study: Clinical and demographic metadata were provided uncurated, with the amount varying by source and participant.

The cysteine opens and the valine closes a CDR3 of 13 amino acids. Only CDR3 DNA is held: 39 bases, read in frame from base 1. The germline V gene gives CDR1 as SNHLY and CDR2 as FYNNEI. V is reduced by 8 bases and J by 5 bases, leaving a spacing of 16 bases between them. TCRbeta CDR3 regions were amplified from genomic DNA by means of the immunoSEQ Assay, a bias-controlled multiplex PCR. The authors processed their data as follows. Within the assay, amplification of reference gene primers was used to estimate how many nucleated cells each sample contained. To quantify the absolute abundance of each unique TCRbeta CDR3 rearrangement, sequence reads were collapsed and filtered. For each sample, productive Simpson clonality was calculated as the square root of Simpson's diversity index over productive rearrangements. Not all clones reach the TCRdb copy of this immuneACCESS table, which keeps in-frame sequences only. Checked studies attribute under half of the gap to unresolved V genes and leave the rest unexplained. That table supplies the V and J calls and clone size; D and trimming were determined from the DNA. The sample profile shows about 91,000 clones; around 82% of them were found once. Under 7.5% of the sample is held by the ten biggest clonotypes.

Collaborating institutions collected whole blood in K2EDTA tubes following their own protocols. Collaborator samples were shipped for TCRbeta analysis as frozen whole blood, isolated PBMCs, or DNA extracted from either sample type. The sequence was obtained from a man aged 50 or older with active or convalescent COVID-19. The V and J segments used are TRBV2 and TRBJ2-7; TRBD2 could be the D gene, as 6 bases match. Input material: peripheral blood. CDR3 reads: CASAGGSVDEQYV. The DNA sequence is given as TGTGCCAGCGCCGGGGGAAGCGTTGACGAGCAGTACGTC.